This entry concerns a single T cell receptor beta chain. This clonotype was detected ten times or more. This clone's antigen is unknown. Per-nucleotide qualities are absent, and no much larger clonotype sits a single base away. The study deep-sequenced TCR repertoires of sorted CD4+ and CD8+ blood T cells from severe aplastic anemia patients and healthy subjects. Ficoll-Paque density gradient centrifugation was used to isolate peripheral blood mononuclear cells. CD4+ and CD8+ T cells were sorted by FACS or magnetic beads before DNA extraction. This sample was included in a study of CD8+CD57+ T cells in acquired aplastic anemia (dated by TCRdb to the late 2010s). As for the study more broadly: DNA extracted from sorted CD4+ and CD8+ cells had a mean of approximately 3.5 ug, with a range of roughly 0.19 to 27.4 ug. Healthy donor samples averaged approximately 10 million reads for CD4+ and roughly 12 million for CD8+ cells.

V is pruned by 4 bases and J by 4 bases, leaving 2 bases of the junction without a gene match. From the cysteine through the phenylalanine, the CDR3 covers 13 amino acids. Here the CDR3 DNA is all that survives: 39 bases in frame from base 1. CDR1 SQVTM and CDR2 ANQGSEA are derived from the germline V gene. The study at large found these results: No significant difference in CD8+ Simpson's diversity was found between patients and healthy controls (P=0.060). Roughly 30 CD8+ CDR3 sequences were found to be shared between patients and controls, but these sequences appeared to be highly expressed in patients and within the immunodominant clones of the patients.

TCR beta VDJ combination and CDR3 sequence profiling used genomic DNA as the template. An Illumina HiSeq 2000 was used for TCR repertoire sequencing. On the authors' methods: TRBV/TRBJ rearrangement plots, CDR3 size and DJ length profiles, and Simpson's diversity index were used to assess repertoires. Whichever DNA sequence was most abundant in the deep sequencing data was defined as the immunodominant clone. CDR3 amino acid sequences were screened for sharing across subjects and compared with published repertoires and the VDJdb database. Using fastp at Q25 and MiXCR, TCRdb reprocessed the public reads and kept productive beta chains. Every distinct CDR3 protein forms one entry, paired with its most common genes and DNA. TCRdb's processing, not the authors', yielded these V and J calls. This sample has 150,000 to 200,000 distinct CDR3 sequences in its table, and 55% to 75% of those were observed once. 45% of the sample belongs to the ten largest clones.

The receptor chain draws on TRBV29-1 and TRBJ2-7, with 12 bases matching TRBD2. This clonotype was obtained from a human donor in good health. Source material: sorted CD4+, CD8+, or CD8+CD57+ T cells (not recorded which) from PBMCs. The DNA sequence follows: TGCAGCGTTGGACTAGCGGGAGTGTACGAGCAGTACTTC. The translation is CSVGLAGVYEQYF.